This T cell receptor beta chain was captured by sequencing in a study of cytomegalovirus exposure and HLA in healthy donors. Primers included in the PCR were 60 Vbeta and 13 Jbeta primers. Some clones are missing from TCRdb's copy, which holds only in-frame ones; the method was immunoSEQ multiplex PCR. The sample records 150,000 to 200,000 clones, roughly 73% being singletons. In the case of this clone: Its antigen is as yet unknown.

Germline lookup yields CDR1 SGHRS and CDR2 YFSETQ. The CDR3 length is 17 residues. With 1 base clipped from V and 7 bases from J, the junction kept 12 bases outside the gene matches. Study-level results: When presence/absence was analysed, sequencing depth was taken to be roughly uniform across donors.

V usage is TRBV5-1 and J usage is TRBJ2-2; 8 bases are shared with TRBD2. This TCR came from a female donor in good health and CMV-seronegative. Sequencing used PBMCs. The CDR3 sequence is CASSLTPGGAFGGELFF. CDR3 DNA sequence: TGCGCCAGCAGCTTGACCCCCGGGGGGGCCTTCGGCGGGGAGCTGTTTTTT.